This entry is about one T cell receptor beta chain. Its target is unknown. The data belong to a study of blood T cells in healthy people across ages. Losses at the gene ends were 5 bases for V and 6 bases for J; bases not matched to a gene: 14. This CDR3 has 15 residues. Per germline, CDR1 DFQATT and CDR2 SNEGSKA (reference sequence). General study results and limits: When set beside aged donors, long-lived donors presented more naive CD4+ cells and higher diversity.

With a J-beta primer mix and a sample-barcoded 5' primer, a second PCR ran about 6 to 11 cycles. Every sample gave at least 3 million paired-end reads containing CDR3. One entry per CDR3 protein results from TCRdb running MiXCR on the 5' RACE reads. The data show roughly 730,000 distinct CDR3 sequences, more than 55% seen once. Sequenced input: blood. The clonotype originates from a man aged 40-49 years in good health. This chain links TRBV20-1 with TRBJ2-7, with 9 bases that match TRBD1. In nucleotides, the CDR3 is TGCAGTGCTGCGACCCTCACAGGGGGCGAGGGCGAGCAGTACTTC. Translated, it gives CSAATLTGGEGEQYF.